The 7 T cell receptor beta chains below come from one sample, sequenced in a study of blood T cell repertoires in COVID-19. Repertoires were generated with immunoSEQ multiplex PCR, while TCRdb's copy carries only in-frame clones and drops some. The table shows roughly 320,000 clones, with around nine tenths occurring only once. Sample: peripheral blood. The receptors shown here come from a man in his 70s with acute or convalescent COVID-19.

This chain uses TRBV24-1 with TRBJ2-1; a possible D gene is TRBD2 (6 bases). The CDR3 sequence is 15 residues long. Between the trimmed V and J ends, which lost 3 bases and 9 bases, there was a span of 17 bases. Germline CDR1 is KGHDR and CDR2 is SFDVKD. The chain's CDR3 is CATSDPKTSRFEQFF. The DNA for the CDR3 is TGTGCCACCAGTGATCCGAAAACTAGCCGTTTTGAGCAGTTCTTC.

This chain connects TRBV11-2 to TRBJ2-2; 12 bases agree with TRBD2. Germline lookup yields CDR1 SGHAT and CDR2 FQNNGV. The CDR3 covers 19 residues. J lost 4 bases, V lost 1 base, and 10 bases had no gene match. In DNA form, the CDR3 reads TGTGCCAGCAGCTTAGTGCGGCTAGCGGGGGGGCCGGCCACCGGGGAGCTGTTTTTT. Translating gives CASSLVRLAGGPATGELFF.

In nucleotides, the CDR3 is TGTGCCAGCAGCTTGGAGACGGGCTCCTACGAGCAGTACTTC. As protein: CASSLETGSYEQYF. This chain uses TRBV5-4 with TRBJ2-7; D remains unclear. The germline V gene has CDR1 SGHNT and CDR2 YYREEE (reference sequence). The V end lost 0 bases, the J end lost 0 bases, and 7 bases lay between the germline ends. The CDR3 extends over 14 amino acids.

This chain joins TRBV23-1 and TRBJ2-7, with D possibly TRBD2 on 5 matching bases. TRBV23-1 is labeled an ORF, and its function is uncertain. Trimming removed 0 bases from V and 0 bases from J, with 12 bases in between. The CDR3 runs 16 residues. This CDR3 reads CASSQSNSVHSYEQYF. CDR3 DNA: TGCGCCAGCAGTCAATCCAATAGCGTACACTCCTACGAGCAGTACTTC.

CDR3 nucleotide sequence: TGTGCCAGCAGCTTGGTCCTAGCCGCTTACGCAGATACGCAGTATTTT. It yields the protein CASSLVLAAYADTQYF. The rearrangement uses TRBV5-5 and TRBJ2-3, with D maybe TRBD2 (5 bases). The CDR3 sequence is 16 residues long. From germline, CDR1 is SGHKS and CDR2 YYEKEE (reference sequence). Trimming took off 0 bases at V and 4 bases at J, with 15 bases between the two ends.

The chain recombines TRBV4-3 with TRBJ1-6; D is unresolved. The CDR3 is made up of 13 amino acids. Germline CDR1 is LGHNA and CDR2 is YSLEER. Trimming stripped 0 bases from V and 9 bases from J, with 6 bases between. CDR3 loop: CASSQDPVSPLHF. CDR3 in DNA: TGCGCCAGCAGCCAAGATCCGGTTTCACCCCTCCACTTT.

The chain recombines TRBV28 with TRBJ1-6; maybe TRBD1 (6 bases). The ends were cut back, 6 bases at V and 10 bases at J, with 19 bases in the middle. The germline gives CDR1 MDHEN, CDR2 SYDVKM. The CDR3 sequence is 15 residues long. The CDR3 loop reads CASSSNRVGYSPLHF. CDR3 bases: TGTGCCAGCAGCAGTAACAGGGTCGGATACTCACCCCTCCACTTT.